The clone carrying this TCR beta chain was counted a single time. Its antigen is not known. The sample originates from a study of CD8 T cells in Susac syndrome. Broader study findings: It was acknowledged in the study that its TCR sequencing and HLA analysis involved a relatively small number of individuals.

The CDR3 extends over 15 amino acids. Trimming took 4 bases from V and 0 from J, leaving 10 bases between them. Blood CD8+ and CD4+ T cells underwent high-throughput TCR beta sequencing. The CD8+ and CD4+ T cells were negatively isolated, with the TEMRA cells enriched by FACS. Random hexamers were used to reverse transcribe roughly 0.45 to 1 ug of RNA. A multiplex approach, immunoSEQ multiplex PCR, amplified TCR beta CDR3 across 54 Vbeta and 13 Jbeta. TCRdb ran MiXCR on the immunoSEQ multiplex PCR reads and lists one entry per CDR3 protein. Of about 120,000 distinct CDR3 sequences in the sample, about 90% are singletons; the top ten hold 0.11% to 0.15%.

This clonotype was sampled from a human donor in good health. The J gene is TRBJ1-5, the V gene TRBV12-3 or TRBV12-4; the D is unclear. Sequenced sample: CD4+ T cells from PBMCs. CDR3 in amino acids: CASSWRMDSNQPQHF. The CDR3 DNA reads as TGTGCCAGCAGTTGGCGGATGGATAGCAATCAGCCCCAGCATTTT.